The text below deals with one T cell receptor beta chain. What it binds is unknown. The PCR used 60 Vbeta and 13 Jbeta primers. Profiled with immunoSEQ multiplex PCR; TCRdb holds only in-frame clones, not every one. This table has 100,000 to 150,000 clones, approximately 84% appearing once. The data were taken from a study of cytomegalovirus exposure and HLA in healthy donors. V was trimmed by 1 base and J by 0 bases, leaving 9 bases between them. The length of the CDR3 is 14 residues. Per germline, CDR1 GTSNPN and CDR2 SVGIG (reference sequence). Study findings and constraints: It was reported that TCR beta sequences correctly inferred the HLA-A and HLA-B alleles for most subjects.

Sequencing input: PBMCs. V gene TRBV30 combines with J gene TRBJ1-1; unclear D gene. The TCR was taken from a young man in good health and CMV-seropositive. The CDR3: CAWSGAVMNTEAFF. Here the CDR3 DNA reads TGTGCCTGGAGTGGTGCGGTGATGAACACTGAAGCTTTCTTT.